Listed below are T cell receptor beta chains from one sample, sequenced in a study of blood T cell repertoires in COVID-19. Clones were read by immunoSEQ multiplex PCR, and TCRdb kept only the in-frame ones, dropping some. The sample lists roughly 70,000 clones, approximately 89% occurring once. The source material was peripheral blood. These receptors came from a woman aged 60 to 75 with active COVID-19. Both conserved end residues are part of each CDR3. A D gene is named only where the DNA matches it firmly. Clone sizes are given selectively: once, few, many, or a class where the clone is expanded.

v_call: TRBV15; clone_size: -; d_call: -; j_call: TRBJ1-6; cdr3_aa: CATSRSLDTNSPLHF; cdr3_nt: TGTGCCACCAGCAGATCCCTGGACACCAATTCACCCCTCCACTTT
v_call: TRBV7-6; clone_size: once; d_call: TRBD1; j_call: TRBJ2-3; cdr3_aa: CASSLYRDRGGDTQYF; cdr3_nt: TGTGCCAGCAGCTTGTACCGGGACAGGGGTGGAGATACGCAGTATTTT
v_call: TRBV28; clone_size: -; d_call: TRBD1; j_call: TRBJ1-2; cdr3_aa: CASGTSDRGANYGYTF; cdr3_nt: TGTGCCAGCGGAACCTCCGACAGGGGGGCTAACTATGGCTACACCTTC
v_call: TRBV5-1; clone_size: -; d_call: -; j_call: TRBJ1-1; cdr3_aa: CASSFSTPGNTEAFF; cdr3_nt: TGCGCCAGCAGCTTTTCGACACCTGGGAACACTGAAGCTTTCTTT
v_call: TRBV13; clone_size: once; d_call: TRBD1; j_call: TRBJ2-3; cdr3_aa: CASSLSRRGIDTQYF; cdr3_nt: TGTGCCAGCAGCTTATCCCGCAGGGGGATAGATACGCAGTATTTT
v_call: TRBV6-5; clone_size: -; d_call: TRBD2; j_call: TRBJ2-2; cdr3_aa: CASSYWQGGAGELFF; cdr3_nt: TGTGCCAGCAGTTACTGGCAGGGAGGGGCCGGGGAGCTGTTTTTT
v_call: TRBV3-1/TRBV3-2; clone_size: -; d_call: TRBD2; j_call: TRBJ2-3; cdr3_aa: CASSQDPLADLLIPSTDTQYF; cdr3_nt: TGTGCCAGCAGCCAAGACCCCCTAGCGGATCTCCTCATTCCTAGCACAGATACGCAGTATTTT
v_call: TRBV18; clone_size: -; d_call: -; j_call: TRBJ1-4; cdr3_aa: CASSPSRGYEKLFF; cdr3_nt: TGTGCCAGCTCACCATCGAGAGGGTATGAAAAACTGTTTTTT
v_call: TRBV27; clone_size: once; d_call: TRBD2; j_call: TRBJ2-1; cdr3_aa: CASSLLGSGLALREQFF; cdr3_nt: TGTGCCAGCAGTTTATTAGGGTCGGGACTAGCCCTTCGGGAGCAGTTCTTC
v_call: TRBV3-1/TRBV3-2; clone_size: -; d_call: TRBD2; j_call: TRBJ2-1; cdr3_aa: CASSQRGLAGEDEQFF; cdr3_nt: TGTGCCAGCAGCCAACGAGGACTAGCGGGGGAGGATGAGCAGTTCTTC
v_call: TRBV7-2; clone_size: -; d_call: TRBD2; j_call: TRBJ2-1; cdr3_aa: CASSLAPTSGRRNEQFF; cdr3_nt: TGTGCCAGCAGCTTAGCGCCAACTAGCGGGAGGAGGAATGAGCAGTTCTTC
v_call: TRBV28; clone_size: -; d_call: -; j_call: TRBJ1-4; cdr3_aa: CATLRRGNEKLFF; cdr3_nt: TGTGCCACCCTCAGAAGGGGTAATGAAAAACTGTTTTTT
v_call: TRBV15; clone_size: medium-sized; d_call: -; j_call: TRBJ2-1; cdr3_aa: CATSPSVRHEQFF; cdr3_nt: TGTGCCACCAGCCCGAGCGTTCGCCATGAGCAGTTCTTC
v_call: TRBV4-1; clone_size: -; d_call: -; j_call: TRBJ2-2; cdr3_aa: CASSQEGARLAGELFF; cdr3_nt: TGCGCCAGCAGCCAAGAAGGCGCCAGGCTGGCCGGGGAGCTGTTTTTT